This T cell receptor (beta chain) emerged from a study of early T cells in non-severe SARS-CoV-2 infection. The wider study: With bulk RNA from unsorted whole blood as input, sequencing yielded unpaired chains. Study results and caveats: Anti-spike CD8 responses were favored by VDJdb matching, which missed private and CD4 specificities.

This clonotype occurred many times. Its antigen is currently unknown. The DNA is left out, because the CDR3 cannot be placed on it with certainty; the CDR3 is given as TCRdb lists it. CDR1 LGHNT and CDR2 FRNRAP come from the germline V gene. The CDR3 totals 17 residues, both ends included. Individual cDNA molecules were tagged with unique molecular identifiers, the study reported. TCRdb used MiXCR to reprocess the 5' RACE reads, holding one entry per CDR3 protein. The table shows 35,000 to 45,000 distinct CDR3 sequences, with 5.3% occurring only once. The clonotype comes from an adult who was a healthcare worker with PCR-confirmed SARS-CoV-2 infection or an uninfected control (not recorded which). Sequenced input: whole blood. The chain links TRBV12-5 to TRBJ1-6. The CDR3 is CASGLPKGAPIIHPSTF.